This passage covers 19 T cell receptor beta chains from one sample sequenced in a study of blood T cell repertoires in COVID-19 (dated by TCRdb to 2020 to 2021). To prepare the library, the immunoSEQ multiplex PCR assay was applied. Imported from immuneACCESS, the table was reduced by TCRdb to in-frame sequences with V and J called. These copies leave out some clones; in studies compared against another copy, an unresolved V gene accounts for under half, and the cause of the remainder is not known. For this sample there are 250,000 to 300,000 clones; approximately 89% appear just once. The ten largest clones represent around 2% of the sample. Sequenced: peripheral blood. These receptors all stem from a woman aged 30 to 39 with COVID-19, enrolled during active disease.

The chain combines TRBV7-2 with TRBJ1-1, with a tentative D call TRBD1 (5 bases). Trimming left V 5 bases short and J 10 bases short, with 14 bases between. There are 12 residues in the CDR3. The germline V gene has CDR1 SGHTA and CDR2 FQGNSA. In nucleotides, the CDR3 is TGTGCCAGCAGCCAGACAGATACGGGAGCTTTCTTT. This codes for CASSQTDTGAFF.

Of note for this clone: In the same sample, other DNA sequences code for this CDR3. This chain connects TRBV19 to TRBJ1-2; no reliable D call. The germline gives CDR1 LNHDA, CDR2 SQIVND (reference sequence). Between the trimmed V and J ends, which lost 8 bases and 4 bases, there was a span of 8 bases. The CDR3 has 11 amino acids. This CDR3 is CASRSGYGYTF. CDR3 sequence (DNA): TGTGCCAGTCGCAGTGGCTATGGCTACACCTTC.

This sequence joins TRBV5-1 and TRBJ2-1; weak D call: TRBD1 (6 bases). The CDR3 consists of 17 residues. V lost 7 bases, J lost 3 bases, and 23 bases lay in between. Germline V lookup: CDR1 SGHRS, CDR2 YFSETQ. The CDR3 nucleotides read TGCGCCAGCGCAGCCAGATCAGGGGCGAGTGGCTACAATGAGCAGTTCTTC. It yields the protein CASAARSGASGYNEQFF.

The DNA of the CDR3 is TGTGCCAGCCGCCACACCGGGACAGACTTCACTGAAGCTTTCTTT. Translating it yields CASRHTGTDFTEAFF. The V gene is TRBV27, the J gene TRBJ1-1; 7 bases align to TRBD1. Germline trimming cut 8 bases from V and 4 bases from J; bases unmatched to any gene: 13. This CDR3 region has 15 residues. Germline V CDR1 and CDR2: MNHEY, SMNVEV (reference sequence).

The chain combines TRBV19 with TRBJ2-1; D not certain. This CDR3 region has 13 residues. V gave up 8 bases and J gave up 0 bases, with 8 bases separating them. Germline values: CDR1 LNHDA, CDR2 SQIVND (reference sequence). CDR3 in DNA: TGTGCCAGTGCACCGAGCTCCTACAATGAGCAGTTCTTC. Amino acids: CASAPSSYNEQFF.

The CDR3 here is CSASWSVVRDSPQPQHF. CDR3 nucleotides: TGCAGTGCTAGTTGGTCCGTGGTACGGGACAGTCCCCAGCCCCAGCATTTT. The chain is built from TRBV20-1 and TRBJ1-5; 7 positions match TRBD1. The CDR3 runs 17 residues. CDR1 and CDR2 (germline): DFQATT, SNEGSKA (reference sequence). Losses at the gene ends were 3 bases for V and 7 bases for J; bases not matched to a gene: 18.

The rearrangement uses TRBV5-1 and TRBJ2-2; the D gene is possibly TRBD1 (5 bases). Germline V CDR1 and CDR2: SGHRS, YFSETQ. Between the trimmed V and J ends, which lost 2 bases and 1 base, there was a span of 12 bases. The CDR3 is 16 residues long. CDR3: CASSFHFTGNTGELFF. The CDR3 DNA is TGCGCCAGCAGCTTCCATTTTACAGGGAACACCGGGGAGCTGTTTTTT.

CDR3 region: CASSRDNLLSNQPQHF. The CDR3 region has the DNA TGTGCCAGCAGTAGGGACAACCTCCTTAGCAATCAGCCCCAGCATTTT. This chain joins TRBV2 and TRBJ1-5, with a weak D call TRBD1 (6 bases). V was shortened by 5 bases and J by 0 bases, with 14 bases between the two germline ends. The CDR3 is 16 residues long. CDR1 and CDR2 from the germline V gene are SNHLY and FYNNEI.

The rearrangement uses TRBV7-6 and TRBJ2-7; no firm D call. CDR1 is SGHVS, CDR2 FNYEAQ, per germline. V dropped 1 base and J dropped 0 bases, with 7 bases sitting between them. CDR3 length: 14 amino acids. The CDR3 protein is CASSLVRSSYEQYF. The CDR3 DNA is TGTGCCAGCAGCTTAGTTCGGAGCTCCTACGAGCAGTACTTC.

This clone has just one count. The chain combines TRBV5-6 with TRBJ2-3; 11 bases match TRBD2. The CDR3 is made up of 12 amino acids. V dropped 3 bases and J dropped 9; count of bases not matched to a gene: 0. CDR1 and CDR2 from the germline V gene are SGHDT and YYEEEE. CDR3 residues: CASSWTSGTQYF. The CDR3 nucleotides read TGTGCCAGCAGCTGGACTAGCGGGACGCAGTATTTT. The whole variable domain, remainder taken from reference TRBV5-6 and TRBJ2-3, is DAGVTQSPTHLIKTRGQQVTLRCSPKSGHDTVSWYQQALGQGPQFIFQYYEEEERQRGNFPDRFSGHQFPNYSSELNVNALLLGDSALYLCASSWTSGTQYFGPGTRLTVL.

The rearrangement uses TRBV28 and TRBJ2-1; the match to TRBD2 covers 11 bases. The V segment lost 3 bases and the J segment 9 bases; nucleotides outside the gene matches: 10. CDR3 length: 16 residues. Germline-derived CDR1 and CDR2 are MDHEN and SYDVKM. DNA for the CDR3: TGTGCCAGCAGTTTGCCCACTAGCGGGGGAAGGGGTGAGCAGTTCTTC. It is translated as CASSLPTSGGRGEQFF.

The V and J genes are TRBV25-1 and TRBJ2-7; 9 positions agree with TRBD1. Trimming removed 7 bases from V and 3 bases from J; junction bases left unmatched: 10. The CDR3 runs 15 residues. Per germline, CDR1 MGHDK and CDR2 SYGVNS. The CDR3 sequence: CASKSWTGAVYEQYF. CDR3 in DNA: TGTGCCAGCAAGTCTTGGACAGGGGCTGTCTACGAGCAGTACTTC.

The chain is built from TRBV19 and TRBJ2-1; 12 bases match TRBD2. V shed 1 base and J 6 bases; nucleotides not matched to a gene: 4. Germline V gene data show CDR1 as LNHDA and CDR2 as SQIVND (reference sequence). This CDR3 contains 16 residues. The CDR3: CASSIASGRAFNEQFF. In DNA form, the CDR3 reads TGTGCCAGTAGTATAGCTAGCGGGAGGGCCTTCAATGAGCAGTTCTTC. Together with reference TRBV19 and TRBJ2-1, the CDR3 gives the full variable domain: DGGITQSPKYLFRKEGQNVTLSCEQNLNHDAMYWYRQDPGQGLRLIYYSQIVNDFQKGDIAEGYSVSREKKESFPLTVTSAQKNPTAFYLCASSIASGRAFNEQFFGPGTRLTVL.

This clone was counted a few times. The gene calls are TRBV6-5 and TRBJ1-5, with D tentatively TRBD1 (5 bases). Germline CDR1 is MNHEY and CDR2 is SVGAGI. The CDR3 consists of 13 residues. The ends were cut back, 2 bases at V and 5 bases at J, with 7 bases in the middle. Here the CDR3 reads CASSYRQYQPQHF. CDR3 sequence (DNA): TGTGCCAGCAGTTACCGACAGTATCAGCCCCAGCATTTT.

The V gene is TRBV7-6, the J gene TRBJ2-2, with TRBD1 identical over 9 bases. This CDR3 has 17 amino acids. From germline, CDR1 is SGHVS and CDR2 FNYEAQ. The J segment lost 7 bases and the V segment lost 5 bases, leaving 14 bases of the junction unmatched. The CDR3 coding sequence is TGTGCCAGCAGCCCATGGTCCGGGACAGGGACATTCGGGGAGCTGTTTTTT. As protein: CASSPWSGTGTFGELFF.

This rearrangement joins TRBV2 to TRBJ2-7; 7 positions agree with TRBD2. CDR3 length: 14 amino acids. The V gene's germline CDR1 is SNHLY and CDR2 FYNNEI. The J segment lost 5 bases and the V segment lost 4 bases, leaving 8 bases of the junction unmatched. In DNA form, the CDR3 reads TGTGCCAGCAGTGGGGGAGGGTTTTTTGACGAGCAGTACTTC. The encoded protein is CASSGGGFFDEQYF.

The chain recombines TRBV10-2 with TRBJ2-2; D perhaps matches TRBD2 (5 bases). V lost 0 bases and J lost 4, with 6 bases in between. The CDR3 contains 14 residues. Germline CDR1 reads WSHSY; CDR2 reads SAAADI. DNA of the CDR3: TGCGCCAGCAGTGAGTCTAGCGTCACCGGGGAGCTGTTTTTT. Translating gives CASSESSVTGELFF.

This chain connects TRBV5-4 to TRBJ1-5; D is uncertain. The germline V gene encodes CDR1 SGHNT and CDR2 YYREEE (reference sequence). The CDR3 is made up of 14 amino acids. V was clipped by 0 bases and J by 6 bases, with 10 bases between them. The CDR3 bases are TGTGCCAGCAGCTTGGGCGGGAGCGGTCAGCCCCAGCATTTT. Its protein is CASSLGGSGQPQHF.

This chain joins TRBV21-1 and TRBJ1-5; the D call in the table, TRBD1, was not verified against the DNA. TRBV21-1 is a known pseudogene. The CDR3 sequence is 16 residues long. This chain's CDR3 is CASSKGACKDNQPQHF. For the CDR3, the DNA is TGTGCCAGCAGCAAGGGGGCTTGCAAGGACAATCAGCCCCAGCATTTT.